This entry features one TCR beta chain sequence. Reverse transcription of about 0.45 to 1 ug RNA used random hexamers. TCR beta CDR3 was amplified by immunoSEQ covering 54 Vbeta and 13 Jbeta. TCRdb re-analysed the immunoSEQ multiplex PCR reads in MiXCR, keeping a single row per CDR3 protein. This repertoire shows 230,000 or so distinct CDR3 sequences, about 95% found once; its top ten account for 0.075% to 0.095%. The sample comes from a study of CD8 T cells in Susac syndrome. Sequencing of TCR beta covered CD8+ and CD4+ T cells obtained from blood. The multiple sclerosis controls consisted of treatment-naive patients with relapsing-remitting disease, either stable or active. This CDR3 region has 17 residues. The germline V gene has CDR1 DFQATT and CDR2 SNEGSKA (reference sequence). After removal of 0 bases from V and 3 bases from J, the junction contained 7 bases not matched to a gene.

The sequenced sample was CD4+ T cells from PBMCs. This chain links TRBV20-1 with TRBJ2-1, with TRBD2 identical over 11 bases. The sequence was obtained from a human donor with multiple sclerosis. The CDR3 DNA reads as TGCAGTGCTAGAGATCGCACCGGGACTAGCGGCTACAATGAGCAGTTCTTC. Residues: CSARDRTGTSGYNEQFF.